This T cell receptor (beta chain) is from a study of CD8+CD57+ T cells in acquired aplastic anemia. Study findings and constraints: Between patients and controls, around 31 CD8+ CDR3 sequences were found in common.

Those patients picked for sequencing had displayed CD8+CD57+ cell expansion on flow cytometry. When blood sampling took place, the patients had received no therapy. The CDR3 covers 14 residues. V dropped 0 bases and J dropped 2 bases, with 7 bases sitting between them. Germline CDR1 reads MGHRA; CDR2 reads YSYEKL. This clonotype was observed many times. Its antigen remains unknown. For CDR3 and TCR beta VDJ profiling, genomic DNA was the template used. TCRdb independently ran MiXCR on the reads; one entry per CDR3 protein. Among 150,000 or so distinct CDR3 sequences, 47% were seen once, and the ten largest hold around 1%.

Material for sequencing was sorted CD4+, CD8+, or CD8+CD57+ T cells (not recorded which) from PBMCs. This clonotype originated in a human donor with aplastic anemia. The rearrangement joins TRBV4-1 to TRBJ1-2; D is uncertain. The CDR3: CASSQDSINYGYTF. The CDR3 region has the DNA TGCGCCAGCAGCCAAGATTCCATAAACTATGGCTACACCTTC.